The entry below describes one TCR beta chain. J was trimmed by 0 bases and V by 1 base; bases with no gene match: 0. The CDR3 contains 17 residues. Germline CDR1 is SGHVS and CDR2 is FNYEAQ. This sample is drawn from a study of blood T cell repertoires in COVID-19. As for the study in general: Whether acute or convalescent, the COVID-19 samples came from the United States, Italy and Spain. The cDNA or gDNA used as material had been derived from T cells, B-cell-depleted T cells, or PBMCs.

The authors' processing: Amplification from reference gene primers served as the basis for estimated nucleated cell counts. Here immunoSEQ multiplex PCR was the method, and the copy in TCRdb shows in-frame clones only, minus some. V and J calls and clone size come straight from that table; D and trimming were deduced from the DNA. The sample holds some 190,000 clones, nearly 90% seen once. This receptor was identified in a woman aged 40 to 55 who had recovered from COVID-19. The chain couples TRBV7-6 to TRBJ2-1; 13 bases line up with TRBD2. Sample: peripheral blood. The CDR3 nucleotides read TGTGCCAGCAGCTTAGGGACTAGCGGGAGCTCCTACAATGAGCAGTTCTTC. This encodes CASSLGTSGSSYNEQFF.